Listed here are 8 T cell receptor beta chains from one sample, sequenced in a study of cytomegalovirus exposure and HLA in healthy donors. PCR employed 60 Vbeta and 13 Jbeta primers. This table comes from immunoSEQ multiplex PCR, and its TCRdb copy is limited to in-frame clones, with some not included. The table includes around 180,000 clones, about 65% detected once. Material: PBMCs. The receptors stem from a girl aged 5-17 years in good health and CMV-seronegative.

The chain employs TRBV27 and TRBJ1-1; perhaps TRBD1 as D (6 bases). Germline V CDR1 and CDR2: MNHEY, SMNVEV (reference sequence). V was trimmed by 4 bases and J by 5 bases, leaving 8 bases between them. This CDR3 region has 12 residues. The CDR3 reads CASSSRGTEAFF. The CDR3 DNA reads TGTGCCAGCAGTTCCAGGGGAACTGAAGCTTTCTTT.

This clone occurred a few times. The chain combines TRBV6-5 with TRBJ2-3, with D possibly matching TRBD2 (5 bases). This CDR3 region has 14 residues. The germline V gene has CDR1 MNHEY and CDR2 SVGAGI. The V and J ends lost 0 bases and 4 bases respectively, with 8 bases between them. The DNA of the CDR3 is TGTGCCAGCAGTTACTCCGGGGTTCCAGATACGCAGTATTTT. Amino acids: CASSYSGVPDTQYF.

The chain carries TRBV7-9 and TRBJ2-7; TRBD2 matches 10 bases. The CDR3 has 15 residues. V lost 5 bases and J lost 1; bases outside the gene matches: 5. Germline loops: CDR1 SEHNR, CDR2 FQNEAQ (reference sequence). CDR3 sequence reads: CASSPSGGLSYEQYF. The CDR3 nucleotides are TGTGCCAGCAGCCCTAGCGGGGGCCTTTCCTACGAGCAGTACTTC. The whole variable domain, filled in from reference TRBV7-9 and TRBJ2-7, reads DTGVSQNPRHKITKRGQNVTFRCDPISEHNRLYWYRQTLGQGPEFLTYFQNEAQLEKSRLLSDRFSAERPKGSFSTLEIQRTEQGDSAMYLCASSPSGGLSYEQYFGPGTRLTVT.

The chain carries TRBV6-5 and TRBJ1-3, with a weak D call TRBD1 (5 bases). V was trimmed by 0 bases and J by 2 bases, leaving 8 bases between them. The CDR3 contains 15 residues. The germline gives CDR1 MNHEY, CDR2 SVGAGI. CDR3 bases: TGTGCCAGCAGTTACTCGTCAGGGACTGGAAACACCATATATTTT. It is translated as CASSYSSGTGNTIYF.

The chain recombines TRBV6-1 with TRBJ1-2, with D unresolved. V shed 11 bases and J shed 2 bases, with 12 bases lying between them. CDR1 is MNHNS, CDR2 SASEGT, per germline. The CDR3 extends over 12 amino acids. The DNA of the CDR3 is TGTGCCGGGCTCCAATCCAACTATGGCTACACCTTC. It is translated as CAGLQSNYGYTF.

In regard to this clone: The junction departs from the called germline gene at one end, perhaps through a read error. This chain links TRBV30 with TRBJ2-7; 8 nucleotides line up with TRBD1. This CDR3 spans 13 amino acids. CDR1 is GTSNPN, CDR2 SVGIG, per germline (reference sequence). CDR3 in amino acids: CAWSFSSDRDCHF. The DNA for the CDR3 is TGTGCCTGGAGCTTCTCCTCGGACAGGGACTGCCACTTC.

The chain combines TRBV2 with TRBJ1-5, with 8 bases fitting TRBD1. The CDR3 totals 16 residues. V trimming: 0 bases; J trimming: 7 bases; junction bases outside the gene matches: 8. Germline CDR1 reads SNHLY; CDR2 reads FYNNEI. CDR3 DNA sequence: TGTGCCAGCAGTGAAGCGCTTCCAGGGGGCAGGCAGCCCCAGCATTTT. Translated, it gives CASSEALPGGRQPQHF.

The chain couples TRBV9 to TRBJ2-6; D is undetermined. The CDR3 extends over 15 amino acids. V gave up 0 bases and J gave up 1 base, with 5 bases separating them. Germline lookup yields CDR1 SGDLS and CDR2 YYNGEE. The CDR3 DNA reads TGTGCCAGCAGCGTAGGCAGATCTGGGGCCAACGTCCTGACTTTC. Translation: CASSVGRSGANVLTF.